These T cell receptor beta chains were read from a single sample in a study of early stage breast cancer tumors. The repertoire was sequenced with immunoSEQ multiplex PCR; TCRdb's copy has only in-frame clones and lacks some. The sample includes a few thousand clones, over 60% of them seen just once. Sequencing was done on a sample of normal breast tissue next to the tumor. The receptors stem from a person aged 70 to 85 with breast cancer. The CDR3 runs from the conserved cysteine through the conserved F or W. Each record gives: CDR3 DNA, CDR3 protein, J gene, clone size, D gene, V gene. The D gene is left open where the match is weak. For some rows the clone size is stated as once, few or many, or as a class when expanded; others skip it.

cdr3_nt: TGTGCCAGCAGCTCGGCTGGGCCGGTAAACACCGGGGAGCTGTTTTTT
cdr3_aa: CASSSAGPVNTGELFF
j_call: TRBJ2-2
clone_size: -
d_call: -
v_call: TRBV13

cdr3_nt: TGTGCCAGCAGCTCCCACTCTTCCACCGGGGAGCTGTTTTTT
cdr3_aa: CASSSHSSTGELFF
j_call: TRBJ2-2
clone_size: -
d_call: -
v_call: TRBV6-5

cdr3_nt: TGTGCCAGTAGTGGTCTAGCGGCCAACCAAGAGACCCAGTACTTC
cdr3_aa: CASSGLAANQETQYF
j_call: TRBJ2-5
clone_size: -
d_call: TRBD2
v_call: TRBV19

cdr3_nt: TGTGCCAGCAGCGTAGACCCCCTGCCTAGTGATGAGCAGTTCTTC
cdr3_aa: CASSVDPLPSDEQFF
j_call: TRBJ2-1
clone_size: -
d_call: -
v_call: TRBV9

cdr3_nt: TGCGCCAGCCAACAGGGACCTAATGAAAAACTGTTTTTT
cdr3_aa: CASQQGPNEKLFF
j_call: TRBJ1-4
clone_size: -
d_call: -
v_call: TRBV10-1

cdr3_nt: TGCGCCAGCAGCCAAGAATCCCGAGGGGGCGGAGGTCAGCCCCAGCATTTT
cdr3_aa: CASSQESRGGGGQPQHF
j_call: TRBJ1-5
clone_size: -
d_call: TRBD1
v_call: TRBV4-1

cdr3_nt: TGTGCCAGCAGCCCGGGAGGCCGAAGCTACGAGCAGTACTTC
cdr3_aa: CASSPGGRSYEQYF
j_call: TRBJ2-7
clone_size: -
d_call: TRBD2
v_call: TRBV6-5

cdr3_nt: TGTGCCAGCAGCCAGCGGGGGGTAGCCAAAAACATTCAGTACTTC
cdr3_aa: CASSQRGVAKNIQYF
j_call: TRBJ2-4
clone_size: -
d_call: TRBD2
v_call: TRBV5-4

cdr3_nt: TGTGCCAGTAGTACGGGACAGGGCACTGAAGCTTTCTTT
cdr3_aa: CASSTGQGTEAFF
j_call: TRBJ1-1
clone_size: -
d_call: TRBD1
v_call: TRBV19

cdr3_nt: TGTGCCAGTAGTATTGGGACAGATCAAGAGACCCAGTACTTC
cdr3_aa: CASSIGTDQETQYF
j_call: TRBJ2-5
clone_size: -
d_call: TRBD1
v_call: TRBV19

cdr3_nt: TGTGCCAGCAGTGACGGCACAGATACGCAGTATTTT
cdr3_aa: CASSDGTDTQYF
j_call: TRBJ2-3
clone_size: -
d_call: -
v_call: TRBV2

cdr3_nt: TGTGCCAGCAGCCTTCTTGGACAGGCCCCATATGGCTACACCTTC
cdr3_aa: CASSLLGQAPYGYTF
j_call: TRBJ1-2
clone_size: -
d_call: TRBD1
v_call: TRBV7-9

cdr3_nt: TGTGCCAGCAGTCCGCAGGGACAGGTAGTGTCTCCAAGGGGCGAGCAGTACTTC
cdr3_aa: CASSPQGQVVSPRGEQYF
j_call: TRBJ2-7
clone_size: -
d_call: TRBD1
v_call: TRBV27

cdr3_nt: TGCGCCAGCAGCCAAGGACTAGCGGAACCTTACAATGAGCAGTTCTTC
cdr3_aa: CASSQGLAEPYNEQFF
j_call: TRBJ2-1
clone_size: -
d_call: TRBD2
v_call: TRBV4-1

cdr3_nt: TGTGCCAGCAGCTTGTTGGGACAGGGGGGTGAAAAACTGTTTTTT
cdr3_aa: CASSLLGQGGEKLFF
j_call: TRBJ1-4
clone_size: -
d_call: TRBD1
v_call: TRBV5-6

cdr3_nt: TGCGCCAGCAGCTCGGAAACTAGCTTTTCCGGGGAGCTGTTTTTT
cdr3_aa: CASSSETSFSGELFF
j_call: TRBJ2-2
clone_size: large
d_call: -
v_call: TRBV5-1

cdr3_nt: TGTGCCAGCAGCACCAGGATACAAGAGACCCAGTACTTC
cdr3_aa: CASSTRIQETQYF
j_call: TRBJ2-5
clone_size: -
d_call: -
v_call: TRBV13

cdr3_nt: TGTGCCAGCAGCCTGGGACAAATGTACGAGCAGTACTTC
cdr3_aa: CASSLGQMYEQYF
j_call: TRBJ2-7
clone_size: -
d_call: -
v_call: TRBV7-2

cdr3_nt: TGTGCCAGCAGCTCCCTGCCGGGAGGCAATCAGCCCCAGCATTTT
cdr3_aa: CASSSLPGGNQPQHF
j_call: TRBJ1-5
clone_size: -
d_call: -
v_call: TRBV6-6

cdr3_nt: TGTGCCAGCAGTGATACAGGTTTACGTTACGAGCAGTACTTC
cdr3_aa: CASSDTGLRYEQYF
j_call: TRBJ2-7
clone_size: few
d_call: -
v_call: TRBV2

cdr3_nt: TGCGCCAGCAATTCACCTAGCGCCAACGAGCAGTACTTC
cdr3_aa: CASNSPSANEQYF
j_call: TRBJ2-7
clone_size: -
d_call: -
v_call: TRBV5-1

cdr3_nt: TGCGCCAGCAGCTTGGCCGCCGGTTCTGGGGCCAACGTCCTGACTTTC
cdr3_aa: CASSLAAGSGANVLTF
j_call: TRBJ2-6
clone_size: -
d_call: -
v_call: TRBV5-1

cdr3_nt: TGTGCCAGCAGTTTCCGAACCGGGGGGAGAGAGACCCAGTACTTC
cdr3_aa: CASSFRTGGRETQYF
j_call: TRBJ2-5
clone_size: -
d_call: TRBD2
v_call: TRBV6-6

cdr3_nt: TGCGCCAGCAGCTTGGAAGACAGAGCCACAGATACGCAGTATTTT
cdr3_aa: CASSLEDRATDTQYF
j_call: TRBJ2-3
clone_size: -
d_call: -
v_call: TRBV5-1

cdr3_nt: TGTGCCAGCAGCTCGGGACTAGCGGAACCTTATGCAGATACGCAGTATTTT
cdr3_aa: CASSSGLAEPYADTQYF
j_call: TRBJ2-3
clone_size: -
d_call: TRBD2
v_call: TRBV7-6

cdr3_nt: TGCAGCGTGGAAAGCGGAGATTACACAGATACGCAGTATTTT
cdr3_aa: CSVESGDYTDTQYF
j_call: TRBJ2-3
clone_size: -
d_call: -
v_call: TRBV29-1

cdr3_nt: TGTGCCAGCAGCGTATCGGGTACCAGCAATCAGCCCCAGCATTTT
cdr3_aa: CASSVSGTSNQPQHF
j_call: TRBJ1-5
clone_size: -
d_call: -
v_call: TRBV9

cdr3_nt: TGTGCCAGCAGTTACTCCAGGGGAGAACTGTTTTTT
cdr3_aa: CASSYSRGELFF
j_call: TRBJ1-4
clone_size: -
d_call: -
v_call: TRBV6-5